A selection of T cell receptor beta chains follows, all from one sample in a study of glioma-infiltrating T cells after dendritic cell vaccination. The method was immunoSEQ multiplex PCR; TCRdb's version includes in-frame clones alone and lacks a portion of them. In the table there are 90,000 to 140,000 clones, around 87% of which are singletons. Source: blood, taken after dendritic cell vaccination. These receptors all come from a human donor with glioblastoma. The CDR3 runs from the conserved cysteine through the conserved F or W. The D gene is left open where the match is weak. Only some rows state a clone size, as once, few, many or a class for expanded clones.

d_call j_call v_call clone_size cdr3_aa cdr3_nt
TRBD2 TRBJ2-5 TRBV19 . CASSIRTSGRGRAQETQYF TGTGCCAGTAGCATAAGGACTAGCGGGAGAGGAAGGGCCCAAGAGACCCAGTACTTC
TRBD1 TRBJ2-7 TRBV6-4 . CASSVKPRDRISYEQYF TGTGCCAGCAGTGTCAAACCCCGGGACAGGATTTCCTACGAGCAGTACTTC
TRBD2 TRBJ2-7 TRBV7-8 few CASSLEGGGAYEQYF TGTGCCAGCAGCTTAGAGGGCGGGGGGGCCTACGAGCAGTACTTC
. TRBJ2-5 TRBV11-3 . CASSSIWRSQETQYF TGTGCCAGCAGTTCGATATGGCGGAGCCAAGAGACCCAGTACTTC
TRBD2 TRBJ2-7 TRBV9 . CASSAAGGAGGPYEQYF TGTGCCAGCAGCGCCGCCGGGGGAGCGGGGGGTCCCTACGAGCAGTACTTC
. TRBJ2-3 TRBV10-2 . CASSSGREPPDTQYF TGCGCCAGCAGTAGTGGCCGGGAGCCCCCAGATACGCAGTATTTT
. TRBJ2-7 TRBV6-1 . CATLRSTSLEQYF TGTGCCACCCTAAGGAGTACATCCCTCGAGCAGTACTTC
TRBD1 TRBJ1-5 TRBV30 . CAWSKGANQPQHF TGTGCCTGGAGCAAGGGGGCTAATCAGCCCCAGCATTTT
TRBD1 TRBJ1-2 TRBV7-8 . CASSRDRDYGYTF TGTGCCAGCAGCCGAGACAGGGACTATGGCTACACCTTC
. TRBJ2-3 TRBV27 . CASSFSDSYTDTQYF TGTGCCAGCAGTTTCTCCGACTCCTACACAGATACGCAGTATTTT
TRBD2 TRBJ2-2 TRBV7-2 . CASSLGLAGITGELFF TGTGCCAGCAGCTTAGGGCTAGCGGGGATCACCGGGGAGCTGTTTTTT
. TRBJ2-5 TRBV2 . CASIRDTDFGVETQYF TGTGCCAGCATACGTGATACAGATTTTGGTGTCGAGACCCAGTACTTC
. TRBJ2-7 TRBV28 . CASSLWRLSSYEQYF TGTGCCAGCAGTTTGTGGCGGTTAAGCTCCTACGAGCAGTACTTC
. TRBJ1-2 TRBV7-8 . CASSLALRQSDYGYTF TGTGCCAGCAGCTTAGCTTTACGACAGTCCGACTATGGCTACACCTTC
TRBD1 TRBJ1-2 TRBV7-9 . CASSDVDRVGYTF TGTGCCAGCAGCGATGTCGACAGGGTTGGCTACACCTTC
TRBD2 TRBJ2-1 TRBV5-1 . CASRQGLVDEQFF TGCGCCAGCCGGCAGGGACTAGTCGATGAGCAGTTCTTC
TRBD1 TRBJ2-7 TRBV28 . CASRSRDRGRGYF TGTGCCAGCAGATCAAGGGACAGGGGGCGAGGTTACTTC
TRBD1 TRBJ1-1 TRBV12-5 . CASGLAGGAEAFF TGTGCTAGTGGTTTGGCAGGGGGCGCGGAGGCTTTCTTT
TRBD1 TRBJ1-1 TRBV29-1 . CSVEDRKNTEAFF TGCAGCGTTGAGGACAGGAAGAACACTGAAGCTTTCTTT
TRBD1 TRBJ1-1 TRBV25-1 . CASSEFGTEAEAFF TGTGCCAGCAGTGAATTTGGGACAGAGGCTGAAGCTTTCTTT
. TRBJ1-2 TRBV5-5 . CASSLVGGANYGYTF TGTGCCAGCAGCTTGGTAGGAGGGGCTAACTATGGCTACACCTTC
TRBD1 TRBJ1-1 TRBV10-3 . CAISKPGQGVIGEAFF TGTGCCATAAGTAAACCGGGACAGGGGGTTATCGGTGAAGCTTTCTTT
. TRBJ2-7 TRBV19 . CASSILSAGNHEQYF TGTGCCAGTAGTATTTTATCAGCCGGGAACCACGAGCAGTACTTC
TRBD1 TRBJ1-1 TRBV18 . CASSRDSNAEAFF TGTGCCAGCTCAAGGGACAGTAACGCTGAAGCTTTCTTT
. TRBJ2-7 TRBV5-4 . CASSPPGDRGYEQYF TGTGCCAGCAGCCCGCCGGGAGACAGAGGCTACGAGCAGTACTTC
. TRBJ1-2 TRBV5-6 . CASSATNRVRYGYTF TGTGCCAGCAGCGCTACCAACAGGGTACGGTATGGCTACACCTTC
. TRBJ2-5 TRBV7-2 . CASSLRWRGKTQYF TGTGCCAGCAGCTTACGGTGGAGGGGTAAGACCCAGTACTTC
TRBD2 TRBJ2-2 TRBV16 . CASSQTWPSGGLFANTGELFF TGTGCCAGCAGCCAGACCTGGCCTAGCGGGGGGCTGTTCGCGAACACCGGGGAGCTGTTTTTT
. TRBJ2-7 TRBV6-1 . CASSEEGVREQYF TGTGCCAGCAGTGAAGAGGGGGTGCGCGAGCAGTACTTC
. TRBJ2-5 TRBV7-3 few CASSLGKGGGETQYF TGTGCCAGCAGCCTAGGGAAGGGGGGAGGGGAGACCCAGTACTTC
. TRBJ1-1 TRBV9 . CASSPQQGPGTEAFF TGTGCCAGCAGCCCTCAACAGGGTCCGGGCACTGAAGCTTTCTTT
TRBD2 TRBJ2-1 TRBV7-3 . CASSLTSGNDNNEQFF TGTGCCAGCAGCTTGACTAGCGGGAACGACAACAATGAGCAGTTCTTC
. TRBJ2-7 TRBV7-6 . CASSLGGRGAYEQYF TGTGCCAGCAGCTTAGGGGGCAGGGGAGCATACGAGCAGTACTTC
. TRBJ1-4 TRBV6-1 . CASSGREAANEKLFF TGTGCCAGCAGTGGAAGGGAGGCGGCTAATGAAAAACTGTTTTTT
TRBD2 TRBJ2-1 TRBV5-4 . CASSPGTSGRGEQFF TGTGCCAGCAGCCCTGGGACTAGCGGGAGGGGGGAGCAGTTCTTC
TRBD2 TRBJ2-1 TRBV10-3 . CAISAGELAGNEQFF TGTGCCATCAGTGCCGGAGAGCTAGCGGGTAATGAGCAGTTCTTC
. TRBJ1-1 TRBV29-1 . CSADGGRGTEAFF TGCAGCGCTGATGGGGGCAGGGGCACTGAAGCTTTCTTT
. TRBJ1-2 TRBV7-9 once CASSLEVGQSYGYTF TGTGCCAGCAGCTTAGAAGTGGGACAAAGCTATGGCTACACCTTC
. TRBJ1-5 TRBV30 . CAWNKGGNQPQHF TGTGCCTGGAATAAAGGCGGTAATCAGCCCCAGCATTTT
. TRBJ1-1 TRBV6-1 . CASSEVSGDTEAFF TGTGCCAGCAGTGAAGTTTCAGGTGACACTGAAGCTTTCTTT
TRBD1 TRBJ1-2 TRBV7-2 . CASSLVAGGPINYGYTF TGTGCCAGCAGCTTAGTCGCAGGGGGCCCGATTAACTATGGCTACACCTTC
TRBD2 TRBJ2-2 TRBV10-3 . CATLPGLATNTGELFF TGTGCCACACTACCGGGACTAGCGACGAACACCGGGGAGCTGTTTTTT
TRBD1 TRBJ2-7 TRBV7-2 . CASSLAGQGTSYEQYF TGTGCCAGCAGCCTAGCCGGACAGGGAACTTCCTACGAGCAGTACTTC
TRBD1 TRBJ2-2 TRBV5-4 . CASSPQGSTGELFF TGTGCCAGCAGCCCACAGGGGTCCACCGGGGAGCTGTTTTTT
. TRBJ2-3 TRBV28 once CASSSSSAVADTQYF TGTGCCAGCAGTTCCAGCTCAGCGGTCGCAGATACGCAGTATTTT
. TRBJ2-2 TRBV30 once CAWNRVIGELFF TGTGCCTGGAACCGGGTTATCGGGGAGCTGTTTTTT
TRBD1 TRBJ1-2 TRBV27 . CASGSGTGGGYTF TGTGCCAGCGGATCCGGGACAGGGGGAGGCTACACCTTC
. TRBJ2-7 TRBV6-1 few CASSEVGGASYEQYF TGTGCCAGCAGTGAAGTTGGGGGGGCCTCCTACGAGCAGTACTTC
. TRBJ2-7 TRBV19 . CASSPPGADSYEQYF TGTGCCAGTAGCCCCCCGGGTGCAGACTCCTACGAGCAGTACTTC
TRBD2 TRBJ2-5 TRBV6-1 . CASSGALAGTQETQYF TGTGCCAGCAGTGGAGCACTAGCGGGGACCCAAGAGACCCAGTACTTC
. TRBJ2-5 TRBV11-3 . CASSLDNSQETQYF TGTGCCAGCAGCTTAGATAACAGCCAAGAGACCCAGTACTTC
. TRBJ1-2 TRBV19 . CASSISGSGLNYGYTF TGTGCCAGTAGTATATCAGGGTCGGGACTAAACTATGGCTACACCTTC
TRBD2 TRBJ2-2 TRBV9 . CASSSMTSGTDTGELFF TGTGCCAGCAGCTCGATGACTAGCGGGACCGACACCGGGGAGCTGTTTTTT